This T cell receptor (beta chain) comes out of a study of T cell responses to AZD1222 COVID-19 vaccine. Per germline, CDR1 SGHRS and CDR2 YFSETQ. The CDR3 spans 15 residues. V lost 0 bases and J lost 2, with 8 bases in between. A remark on this clone: Its matching antigen is unknown.

General observations from the study: CD4 TCRs associated with vaccination spanned spike, dominating at 160-218 and 743-854. Among those given AZD1222, only six were seropositive at baseline. The peak T cell response came first, and repertoires were sampled only after it.

Produced via immunoSEQ multiplex PCR; TCRdb's table is partial and in-frame only. The sample contains some 130,000 clones, about 88% of which appear only once. The rearrangement joins TRBV5-1 to TRBJ2-2; D unresolved. Specimen: peripheral blood, collected on day 0 of AZD1222 vaccination. This clonotype originated in an adult in good health. Here the CDR3 reads CASSLARRNTGELFF. The CDR3 DNA is TGCGCCAGCAGCTTGGCCAGGAGAAACACCGGGGAGCTGTTTTTT. The complete variable domain, with remaining parts taken from reference TRBV5-1 and TRBJ2-2, reads KAGVTQTPRYLIKTRGQQVTLSCSPISGHRSVSWYQQTPGQGLQFLFEYFSETQRNKGNFPGRFSGRQFSNSRSEMNVSTLELGDSALYLCASSLARRNTGELFFGEGSRLTVL.